These T cell receptor beta chains were read from a single sample in a study of shared clonotypes between healthy human individuals. The repertoire was sequenced with immunoSEQ multiplex PCR; TCRdb's copy has only in-frame clones and lacks some. This repertoire shows 2 million to 2.5 million clones, approximately 95% found once; its top ten account for around 0.4%. Sequences were obtained from naive CD4+ T cells from PBMCs. The receptor set was obtained from a man aged 18 to 29 in good health. Some clones in this sample may be carry-over from other donors' samples. CDR3s leave out the opening cysteine and the closing phenylalanine or tryptophan.

V | CDR3
TRBV4-1 | ASSQLAGGPEQY
TRBV9 | ASSPSSRAETQY
TRBV19 | ASSRLTNTEAF
TRBV6-1 | ASSEIRGREKLF
TRBV6-5 | ASSRRRTGGNEQY
TRBV29-1 | SVTGNTEAF
TRBV5-6 | ASSFPGQLNYGYT
TRBV11-2 | ASSSQTNTEAF
TRBV9 | ASSVFERYDEQF
TRBV11-2 | ASSLVLPAGNTIY
TRBV6-5 | ASRRSSPYEQY
TRBV7-2 | ASSKDGGRGEPQH
TRBV5-4 | ASSLTGDNEKLF
TRBV9 | ASSETSGRSPYNEQF
TRBV10-2 | ASRETVSYEQY
TRBV7-3 | ASSLGSSGMETQY
TRBV6-5 | ASSSGHRVQETQY
TRBV7-2 | ASSLRFVGHSNQPQH
TRBV6-5 | ASSYGGTVGRNEQY
TRBV19 | ASTAGSYTDTQY
TRBV7-2 | ASSLAGLAGGPGA
TRBV2 | ASISQNYEQY
TRBV18 | ASSPLGYEQY
TRBV27 | ASSRLAGTGNSYEQY
TRBV5-4 | ALRQGPPSGANVLT
TRBV7-8 | ASSLVGYDQPQH
TRBV7-3 | ASSLSPLGELF
TRBV28 | ASSPTGAYEQY
TRBV6-6 | ASSGRTGSSTDTQY
TRBV7-6 | ASSLGGNNEKLF
TRBV28 | ASLGLGYRF
TRBV5-1 | ASSLGVEAGSYEQY
TRBV5-1 | ASSLAGQGSSPLH
TRBV30 | AWGSDRAGWTEAF
TRBV27 | ASSIRQGYTQY
TRBV18 | ASSPAEGAGEQY
TRBV6-5 | ASSLDDRYTEAF
TRBV7-9 | ASSSSRSNYGYT
TRBV5-1 | ASRTQGTGELF
TRBV7-8 | ASSLGQDYQPQH
TRBV28 | ASSLKYGGVTNTGELF
TRBV5-4 | ASSLRDNGLYGYT
TRBV28 | ASRRQGSKGANVLT
TRBV29-1 | SVEDRLSEQY
TRBV5-1 | ASSTEGGGELF
TRBV11-2 | ASSFPGGEQY
TRBV7-9 | ASSSVNTIY
TRBV11-2 | ASSLRPSSTAEPSYEQY
TRBV27 | ASSPGTQMPYEQY
TRBV4-2 | ASSRELANYGYT
TRBV28 | ASSLEGQVQPQH
TRBV10-3 | AISESVVADNEQF
TRBV28 | ASSFPLFGTSGRFGTDTQY
TRBV20-1 | RGGGARGYT
TRBV5-8 | ASSLAGRGNTGELF